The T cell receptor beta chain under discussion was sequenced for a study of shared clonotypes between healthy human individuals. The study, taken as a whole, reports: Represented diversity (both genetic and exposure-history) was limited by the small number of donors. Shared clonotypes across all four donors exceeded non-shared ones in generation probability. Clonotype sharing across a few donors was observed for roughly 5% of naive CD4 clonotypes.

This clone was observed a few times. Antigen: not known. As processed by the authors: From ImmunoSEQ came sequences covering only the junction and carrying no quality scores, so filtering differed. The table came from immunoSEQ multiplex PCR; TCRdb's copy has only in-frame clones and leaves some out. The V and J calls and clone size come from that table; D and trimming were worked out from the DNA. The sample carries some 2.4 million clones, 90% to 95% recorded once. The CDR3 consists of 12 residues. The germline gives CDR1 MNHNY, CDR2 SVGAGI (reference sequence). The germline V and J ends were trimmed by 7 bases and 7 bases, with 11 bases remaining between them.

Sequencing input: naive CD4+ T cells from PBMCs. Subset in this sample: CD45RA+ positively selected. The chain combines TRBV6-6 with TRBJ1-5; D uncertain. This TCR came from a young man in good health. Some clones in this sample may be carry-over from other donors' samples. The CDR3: CASNPGRQPQHF. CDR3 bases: TGTGCCAGCAACCCCGGGAGGCAGCCCCAGCATTTT.